The 29 T cell receptor beta chains given below trace back to one sample, sequenced in a study of CD8+ T cells in alopecia areata. Following RNA extraction, reverse transcription yielded cDNA that acted as the sequencing template. Sequencing used immunoSEQ multiplex PCR; TCRdb keeps in-frame clones, though not all of them. The sample holds roughly 250,000 clones, less than 80% seen once. Sequencing was performed on CD4+ T cells sorted from blood, taken at week 0. The receptors shown here come from a human donor with alopecia areata.

The chain employs TRBV9 and TRBJ2-3; TRBD2 might be the D (7 bases). The CDR3 extends over 14 amino acids. In germline, CDR1 is SGDLS, CDR2 YYNGEE. V was pared by 7 bases and J by 5 bases, with 17 bases between. The CDR3 DNA reads as TGTGCCAGCGCCCGGACGGGGGGCAGAGATACGCAGTATTTT. Translating gives CASARTGGRDTQYF.

The chain combines TRBV29-1 with TRBJ2-1, with 7 bases matching TRBD2. V was clipped by 2 bases and J by 4 bases; unmatched bases: 2. Germline-derived CDR1 and CDR2 are SQVTM and ANQGSEA. The CDR3 has 13 residues. The CDR3 sequence: CSVELAAYNEQFF. DNA for the CDR3: TGCAGCGTTGAACTAGCGGCTTACAATGAGCAGTTCTTC.

The chain couples TRBV5-1 to TRBJ2-2; D may be TRBD2 (6 bases). In germline, CDR1 is SGHRS, CDR2 YFSETQ. The CDR3 has 16 amino acids. V lost 0 bases and J 0 bases, leaving 9 bases between the germline ends. The CDR3 is CASSLGVAANTGELFF. The CDR3 DNA reads TGCGCCAGCAGCTTGGGGGTAGCGGCGAACACCGGGGAGCTGTTTTTT.

The chain links TRBV11-2 to TRBJ2-3, with TRBD2 matching over 11 bases. V was pared by 0 bases and J by 1 base, with 6 bases of the junction left unmatched. Germline V gene sequence: CDR1 SGHAT, CDR2 FQNNGV. The CDR3 totals 18 residues. The DNA for the CDR3 is TGTGCCAGCAGCTTAGACCTAACTAGCGGGGGACGCACAGATACGCAGTATTTT. Encoded protein: CASSLDLTSGGRTDTQYF.

This clone was seen only a few times. V usage is TRBV30 and J usage is TRBJ2-3; D not certain. This CDR3 region has 12 residues. Germline assignment: CDR1 GTSNPN and CDR2 SVGIG (reference sequence). The ends were cut back, 0 bases at V and 10 bases at J, with 11 bases in the middle. CDR3 nucleotides: TGTGCCTGGAGTGTACTTGGTGGGGCGCAGTATTTT. This codes for CAWSVLGGAQYF.

This chain connects TRBV19 to TRBJ1-2, with 8 bases fitting TRBD1. The germline V gene has CDR1 LNHDA and CDR2 SQIVND (reference sequence). This CDR3 is 14 amino acids long. V shed 5 bases, J shed 9 bases, and the junction held 11 bases outside the gene matches. CDR3 sequence reads: CASSGRTGFQRYTF. CDR3 coding DNA: TGTGCCAGTAGTGGCAGGACAGGGTTCCAACGCTACACCTTC.

The CDR3 loop reads CASSLARFRANQPQHF. As DNA, the CDR3 is TGTGCCAGCAGCTTAGCGCGGTTCAGGGCTAATCAGCCCCAGCATTTT. J is TRBJ1-5 and V is TRBV7-8; maybe TRBD1 (5 bases). Germline assignment: CDR1 SGHVS and CDR2 FQNEAQ. Trimming took off 0 bases at V and 4 bases at J, with 13 bases between the two ends. CDR3 size: 16 residues.

The CDR3 DNA sequence: TGCGCCAGCAGTACCCCGAGGACAGCCTACGAGCAGTACTTC. Translation gives CASSTPRTAYEQYF. This chain links TRBV5-1 with TRBJ2-7; D might be TRBD1 (6 bases). Germline V gene sequence: CDR1 SGHRS, CDR2 YFSETQ. The CDR3 is made up of 14 amino acids. Deletions cut 5 bases from V and 2 bases from J, with 14 bases between.

The CDR3 DNA is TGTGCCAGCAGCGCGGACAGGGACCGCTATGGCTACACCTTC. It specifies CASSADRDRYGYTF. The chain uses TRBV7-3 and TRBJ1-2, with 8 bases matching TRBD1. CDR1 and CDR2 (germline): SGHTA, FQGTGA. The CDR3 is made up of 14 amino acids. The V gene end was trimmed by 5 bases and the J gene end by 4 bases; junction bases not matched to a gene: 6.

This sequence joins TRBV19 and TRBJ2-3; 10 nucleotides agree with TRBD1. In germline, CDR1 is LNHDA, CDR2 SQIVND (reference sequence). The CDR3 extends over 15 amino acids. The trim removed 5 bases at V and 1 base at J, leaving 3 bases unmatched. CDR3 amino acids: CASSDRGLGTDTQYF. The CDR3 DNA reads as TGTGCCAGTAGTGACAGGGGGCTTGGCACAGATACGCAGTATTTT.

About this clone itself: In the same sample, other DNA sequences code for this CDR3. CDR3 residues: CAWSVGGGSTDTQYF. The CDR3 coding sequence is TGTGCCTGGAGTGTGGGAGGAGGGAGCACAGATACGCAGTATTTT. The chain has TRBV30 and TRBJ2-3, with a tentative D call TRBD2 (6 bases). CDR1 is GTSNPN, CDR2 SVGIG, per germline (reference sequence). The germline V and J ends were trimmed by 0 bases and 0 bases, with 10 bases remaining between them. The CDR3 is made up of 15 amino acids.

The CDR3 reads CSVEGPWGGNEQFF. The CDR3 DNA reads TGCAGCGTTGAAGGCCCTTGGGGGGGCAATGAGCAGTTCTTC. The rearrangement joins TRBV29-1 to TRBJ2-1, with TRBD2 identical over 7 bases. The CDR3 consists of 14 residues. CDR1 and CDR2 (germline): SQVTM, ANQGSEA. Unmatched junction bases numbered 6, after V lost 1 base and J lost 6 bases.

This clone has at least ten counts. The identical CDR3 is also encoded by other nucleotide sequences in the sample. This chain joins TRBV4-3 and TRBJ1-1; no reliable D call. This CDR3 region has 13 residues. Trimming took 0 bases from V and 2 from J, leaving 4 bases between them. CDR1 LGHNA and CDR2 YSLEER come from the germline V gene. In DNA, the CDR3 is TGCGCCAGCAGCCAAGATAGAAACACTGAAGCTTTCTTT. Translation gives CASSQDRNTEAFF.

This clone appeared a few times. V gene TRBV27 combines with J gene TRBJ1-5, with 7 nucleotides matching TRBD1. Germline V lookup: CDR1 MNHEY, CDR2 SMNVEV (reference sequence). V shed 2 bases, J shed 5 bases, and the junction held 6 bases outside the gene matches. The CDR3 is 15 residues long. The CDR3 bases are TGTGCCAGCAGTTTACAGGGGGGAAGCTATCAGCCCCAGCATTTT. This translates into CASSLQGGSYQPQHF.

The V call is TRBV9, the J call TRBJ1-1; the D is unclear. V was shortened by 0 bases and J by 6 bases, with 9 bases between the two germline ends. CDR1 SGDLS and CDR2 YYNGEE come from the germline V gene. The CDR3 loop spans 13 amino acids. The CDR3 reads CASSVAGLSEAFF. The DNA for the CDR3 is TGTGCCAGCAGCGTAGCCGGACTTTCTGAAGCTTTCTTT.

The rearrangement uses TRBV29-1 and TRBJ2-5, with 7 positions matching TRBD1. V dropped 7 bases and J dropped 5; count of bases not matched to a gene: 7. From germline, CDR1 is SQVTM and CDR2 ANQGSEA. The CDR3 is 12 amino acids. The CDR3 DNA follows: TGCAGCGAGACAGGGCAGGGGGAGACCCAGTACTTC. Amino acid sequence: CSETGQGETQYF.

The chain recombines TRBV4-2 with TRBJ1-2; tentative D call: TRBD1 (6 bases). Trimming removed 1 base at V and 8 bases at J, with 23 bases between. In germline, CDR1 is LGHNA, CDR2 YNFKEQ. The CDR3 totals 17 residues. CDR3 bases: TGTGCCAGCAGCCAAGTGGGACAAGGTTTGACCTTCGGGGGCTACACCTTC. Residues: CASSQVGQGLTFGGYTF.

This chain joins TRBV6-5 and TRBJ1-3; D is ambiguous. Germline lookup yields CDR1 MNHEY and CDR2 SVGAGI. This CDR3 is 14 amino acids long. The V end lost 6 bases, the J end lost 2 bases, and 11 bases lay between the germline ends. As DNA, the CDR3 is TGTGCCAGCAGACCGGGCTTCGCTGGAAACACCATATATTTT. It specifies CASRPGFAGNTIYF.

The V gene is TRBV29-1, the J gene TRBJ2-7; possibly TRBD1 or TRBD2 for D (5 bases each). The germline V gene has CDR1 SQVTM and CDR2 ANQGSEA. This CDR3 has 14 amino acids. Trimming shortened V by 7 bases and J by 6 bases, and 22 bases separated the two germline ends. CDR3 residues: CSALRDPSDLEQYF. As DNA, the CDR3 is TGCAGCGCGCTCCGGGACCCCTCGGACCTCGAGCAGTACTTC.

The CDR3 region has the DNA TGTGCCAGCAGCGCCGGGACTAGCGGGACCACAGATACGCAGTATTTT. Protein: CASSAGTSGTTDTQYF. This chain connects TRBV9 to TRBJ2-3; 13 positions match TRBD2. Trimming cost V 3 bases and J 2 bases; bases outside gene matches: 3. CDR1 SGDLS and CDR2 YYNGEE come from the germline V gene. The CDR3 totals 16 residues.

The CDR3 region is CASSPSPAVDIQYF. CDR3 DNA sequence: TGTGCCAGCAGCCCCAGTCCCGCGGTAGACATTCAGTACTTC. The chain employs TRBV11-2 and TRBJ2-4; no definite D call. The V end lost 5 bases, the J end lost 8 bases, and 16 bases lay between the germline ends. This CDR3 has 14 amino acids. Germline CDR1 is SGHAT and CDR2 is FQNNGV.

This clone was seen a handful of times. The rearrangement joins TRBV5-1 to TRBJ2-5; TRBD1 might be the D (7 bases). The germline V gene has CDR1 SGHRS and CDR2 YFSETQ. The length of the CDR3 is 15 residues. The ends were cut back, 4 bases at V and 2 bases at J, with 15 bases in the middle. The CDR3 bases are TGCGCCAGCAGCCCCGGGGGACAGAATCAAGAGACCCAGTACTTC. This gives the protein CASSPGGQNQETQYF.

The chain combines TRBV19 with TRBJ2-1, with TRBD1 matching over 7 bases. In germline, CDR1 is LNHDA, CDR2 SQIVND (reference sequence). This CDR3 is 13 amino acids long. Trimming at V came to 5 bases and at J to 4 bases, leaving 2 bases not matched to a gene. Written as DNA, the CDR3 is TGTGCCAGTAGTGGCAGGGGGTACAATGAGCAGTTCTTC. This gives the protein CASSGRGYNEQFF. The full variable domain, rest sourced from reference TRBV19 and TRBJ2-1, is DGGITQSPKYLFRKEGQNVTLSCEQNLNHDAMYWYRQDPGQGLRLIYYSQIVNDFQKGDIAEGYSVSREKKESFPLTVTSAQKNPTAFYLCASSGRGYNEQFFGPGTRLTVL.

This rearrangement joins TRBV30 to TRBJ2-2; D is possibly TRBD1 or TRBD2 (5 bases each). V was cut by 0 bases and J by 2 bases, with 10 bases left in between. This CDR3 has 15 amino acids. Per germline, CDR1 GTSNPN and CDR2 SVGIG (reference sequence). The CDR3 protein is CAWSVWGINTGELFF. The CDR3 region has the DNA TGTGCCTGGAGTGTATGGGGGATAAACACCGGGGAGCTGTTTTTT.

This clone is a singleton in its sample. The same CDR3 can be traced to other DNA sequences in this sample. The chain carries TRBV29-1 and TRBJ1-1, with D perhaps TRBD1 (5 bases). Germline CDR1 is SQVTM and CDR2 is ANQGSEA. The V end lost 2 bases, the J end lost 5 bases, and 12 bases lay between the germline ends. This CDR3 is 13 amino acids long. In DNA, the CDR3 is TGCAGCGTTGAACGGGGGTTGGGTACTGAAGCTTTCTTT. It is translated as CSVERGLGTEAFF.

This clone was picked up a small number of times. This rearrangement joins TRBV7-2 to TRBJ2-1, with TRBD1 as a possible D gene (6 bases). Trimming stripped 1 base from V and 4 bases from J, with 14 bases between. The CDR3 consists of 16 residues. CDR1 and CDR2 (germline): SGHTA, FQGNSA. The CDR3 region is CASSLGTGTRYNEQFF. CDR3 nucleotide sequence: TGTGCCAGCAGCTTAGGAACCGGGACACGGTACAATGAGCAGTTCTTC.

This clone occurred a few times. The CDR3 protein is CSGRRELVNEQFF. The CDR3 coding sequence is TGCAGCGGACGGCGGGAGCTAGTCAATGAGCAGTTCTTC. The V and J genes are TRBV29-1 and TRBJ2-1, with 7 bases identical to TRBD2. The junction had 9 bases not matched to a gene; V was cut back by 7 bases and J by 6 bases. CDR1 is SQVTM, CDR2 ANQGSEA, per germline. CDR3 size: 13 residues.

This clone was found a few times. The genes are TRBV1 and TRBJ2-7. TRBV1 is reported as a pseudogene. This CDR3 has 14 amino acids. The DNA of the CDR3 is TGCACCAGCAGCCAAGTACGCCTGACCTACGAGCAGTACTTC. Residues: CTSSQVRLTYEQYF.

The chain combines TRBV6-5 with TRBJ1-1; D unclear. The CDR3 covers 15 residues. Per germline, CDR1 MNHEY and CDR2 SVGAGI. Trimming cost V 2 bases and J 0 bases, with 10 bases left between them. CDR3 loop: CASSYAGSMNTEAFF. CDR3 DNA sequence: TGTGCCAGCAGTTACGCCGGAAGCATGAACACTGAAGCTTTCTTT.